This T cell receptor beta chain was sequenced in a study of blood T cell repertoires in COVID-19. Clones were read by immunoSEQ multiplex PCR, and TCRdb kept only the in-frame ones, dropping some. This sample has around 140,000 clones; roughly 80% occur once, and the top ten carry roughly 15%. Germline V gene lookup returns CDR1 LNHNV and CDR2 YYDKDF (reference sequence). This CDR3 region has 13 residues. Trimming took 0 bases from V and 5 from J, leaving 8 bases between them. The sequence was collected from a man aged 45-65 years with acute or convalescent COVID-19. The chain joins TRBV15 to TRBJ2-7, with a tentative D call TRBD2 (6 bases). Sequenced material: peripheral blood. The CDR3 nucleotides are TGTGCCACCAGCAGAGATCCGGGGGACGAGCAGTACGTC. Its protein product is CATSRDPGDEQYV.